This T cell receptor beta chain was recovered during a study of T cell responses to AZD1222 COVID-19 vaccine. General study findings and limits: Donors were largely white British and mainly female; clonal diversity was possibly underestimated.

Looked up from germline, CDR1 is WSHSY and CDR2 is SAAADI. The CDR3 contains 14 residues. With V trimmed by 6 bases and J by 5 bases, 4 bases remained unmatched. Details on this clone: The antigen remains unidentified.

Sequenced by immunoSEQ multiplex PCR; TCRdb stores in-frame clones only, minus some. Of 55,000 to 90,000 clones listed, roughly 84% are singletons. The specimen was peripheral blood, collected on day 0 of AZD1222 vaccination. The chain uses TRBV10-2 and TRBJ1-5; 10 positions agree with TRBD1. This receptor was identified in an adult in good health. CDR3 coding DNA: TGCGCCAGCAGGGACGACAGGGGGCATCAGCCCCAGCATTTT. The encoded protein is CASRDDRGHQPQHF.